The 5 T cell receptor beta chains below come from one sample, sequenced in a study of shared clonotypes between healthy human individuals (dated by TCRdb to 2019 to 2021). For the CD8 naive samples, CD45RO-negative cells were positively selected for CCR7, yielding a CD45RA+CCR7+ population from which TemRA cells were excluded. The library came from the immunoSEQ multiplex PCR assay. Sourced from immuneACCESS, this table was stored by TCRdb with only in-frame sequences that have V and J called. A share of the clones is absent; for the studies checked, an unresolved V gene accounts for under half, and the remainder has no known explanation. The sample table records about 2 million clones; about 95% of these occur just once. More than 0.9% of the sample is held by the ten biggest clonotypes. The specimen was naive CD8+ T cells sorted from blood. According to the study, the label for this sample's cell subset or site signals: CD45RA+CCR7+. Receptor source: a man in his late teens or twenties in good health.

The V gene is TRBV7-9, the J gene TRBJ1-3, with a possible D match to TRBD1 (5 bases). V lost 1 base, J lost 8 bases, and 9 bases lay in between. Per germline, CDR1 SEHNR and CDR2 FQNEAQ (reference sequence). This CDR3 is built from 13 residues. CDR3 amino acids: CASSLGGQDTIYF. CDR3 DNA sequence: TGTGCCAGCAGCTTAGGGGGCCAGGACACCATATATTTT.

The gene calls are TRBV4-3 and TRBJ2-1; 15 bases align to TRBD2. Germline V lookup: CDR1 LGHNA, CDR2 YSLEER. This CDR3 spans 15 amino acids. V lost 4 bases and J lost 9; bases outside the gene matches: 4. The CDR3 DNA reads TGCGCCAGCAGCCCGGGACTAGCGGGAGGAGTTGAGCAGTTCTTC. Translating it yields CASSPGLAGGVEQFF.

The chain links TRBV2 to TRBJ2-1; 10 nucleotides line up with TRBD1. The CDR3 spans 18 residues. Unmatched junction bases numbered 12, after V lost 0 bases and J lost 7 bases. Per germline, CDR1 SNHLY and CDR2 FYNNEI. CDR3 in DNA: TGTGCCAGCAGTGAAGCGCTTCCCGGACAGGGGGGTTTGAATGAGCAGTTCTTC. As protein: CASSEALPGQGGLNEQFF.

J is TRBJ1-3 and V is TRBV7-2; D is unclear. The V end was cut by 1 base, the J end by 4 bases, with 5 bases between. The CDR3 is made up of 13 amino acids. Germline V lookup: CDR1 SGHTA, CDR2 FQGNSA. CDR3 in amino acids: CASSLGRGNTIYF. The CDR3 nucleotides are TGTGCCAGCAGCTTAGGCAGGGGAAACACCATATATTTT.

The CDR3: CASSETVGGEYNEQFF. Here the CDR3 DNA reads TGTGCCAGCAGTGAAACTGTGGGAGGAGAGTACAATGAGCAGTTCTTC. The chain uses TRBV2 and TRBJ2-1, with D possibly TRBD2 on 6 matching bases. CDR1 SNHLY and CDR2 FYNNEI come from the germline V gene. This CDR3 is built from 16 residues. V lost 2 bases and J 4 bases, leaving 15 bases between the germline ends.